This record looks at one TCR beta chain sequence and its context. These data come from a study of regulatory T cells in long-lasting Graves disease. Time point reported: persistent/refractory GD, antithyroid drugs over 5 years with positive TRAb. TCR sequences were obtained from RNA taken from PBMCs. Germline V gene lookup returns CDR1 LGHDT and CDR2 YNNKEL (reference sequence). The CDR3 covers 16 residues. V lost 0 bases, J lost 0 bases, and 12 bases lay in between. Arm-PCR of CDR3 regions and iRepertoire HTBI primers were the basis on which TCR beta libraries were built. Using its own MiXCR run on the multiplex PCR reads, TCRdb lists one record per CDR3 protein. The repertoire holds some 370,000 distinct CDR3 sequences, with roughly 20% as singletons.

The receptor comes from a female donor with Graves disease. The chain carries TRBV3-1 and TRBJ2-7; no definite D call. Sequences were derived from peripheral blood mononuclear cells (PBMCs), sampled when the disease was refractory, from a patient treated with antithyroid drugs. The CDR3 sequence is CASSQERALGSYEQYF. The DNA of the CDR3 is TGTGCCAGCAGCCAAGAACGCGCGTTAGGCTCCTACGAGCAGTACTTC.